The 28 T cell receptor beta chains listed next were all sequenced from one sample in a study of control samples from healthy donors and cancer patients. Here immunoSEQ multiplex PCR was the method, and the copy in TCRdb shows in-frame clones only, minus some. Of 130,000 or so clones listed, roughly 87% are singletons. Material: blood. The receptors shown here come from a man in his forties or fifties in good health.

The chain is built from TRBV6-2 or TRBV6-3 and TRBJ2-7; D is ambiguous. CDR1 and CDR2 (germline): MNHEY, SVGEGT. V lost 4 bases and J 1 base, leaving 5 bases between the germline ends. CDR3 length: 12 amino acids. CDR3 in amino acids: CASSFPSYEQYF. The CDR3 bases are TGTGCCAGCAGTTTTCCGTCCTACGAGCAGTACTTC.

The chain uses TRBV3-1 (or the pseudogene TRBV3-2) and TRBJ1-6; 11 positions agree with TRBD1. After removal of 4 bases from V and 14 bases from J, the junction contained 13 bases not matched to a gene. The CDR3 totals 16 residues. Per germline, CDR1 LGHDT and CDR2 YNNKEL (reference sequence). CDR3 DNA sequence: TGTGCCAGCAGCCCCCGCGGACAGGGGGCAGAGTCATCCCTCCACTTT. It is translated as CASSPRGQGAESSLHF.

This chain connects TRBV2 to TRBJ1-1; a possible D gene is TRBD1 (5 bases). The germline V gene encodes CDR1 SNHLY and CDR2 FYNNEI. The V end was cut by 5 bases, the J end by 1 base, with 11 bases between. The CDR3 is 14 amino acids. This CDR3 is CASSWGQPNTEAFF. For the CDR3, the DNA is TGTGCCAGCAGTTGGGGCCAGCCGAACACTGAAGCTTTCTTT.

This clone has more than one count but fewer than ten. This sample includes further DNA sequences coding for the same CDR3. The chain is built from TRBV12-3 or TRBV12-4 and TRBJ1-1; TRBD1 agrees at 8 bases. There are 13 residues in the CDR3. Trimming cost V 2 bases and J 5 bases; bases outside gene matches: 1. The CDR3 DNA is TGTGCCAGCAGTTTATACAGGGGGACTGAAGCTTTCTTT. Translation gives CASSLYRGTEAFF.

J is TRBJ2-5 and V is TRBV7-3; TRBD2 might be the D (6 bases). The CDR3 is 13 amino acids. CDR1 is SGHTA and CDR2 is FQGTGA in the germline V gene. V was pared by 4 bases and J by 4 bases, with 10 bases between. The CDR3 DNA is TGTGCCAGCAGCTCAACTAGCCTAGAGACCCAGTACTTC. Translated, it gives CASSSTSLETQYF.

The chain's CDR3 is CASSLTGHAVNSPLHF. For the CDR3, the DNA is TGCGCCAGCAGCCTAACAGGGCACGCCGTTAATTCACCCCTCCACTTT. The rearrangement links TRBV4-3 to TRBJ1-6; a weak D match, TRBD1 (6 bases). Trimming pared 4 bases from V and 6 bases from J, leaving 16 bases between. Germline V gene sequence: CDR1 LGHNA, CDR2 YSLEER. This CDR3 is 16 amino acids long.

The chain carries TRBV11-3 and TRBJ1-1, with unresolved D. V was trimmed by 4 bases and J by 1 base, leaving 10 bases between them. Per germline, CDR1 SGHNT and CDR2 YENEEA. CDR3 length: 14 residues. CDR3 sequence reads: CASSSTPWNTEAFF. CDR3 bases: TGTGCCAGCAGCTCGACACCCTGGAACACTGAAGCTTTCTTT.

The V and J genes are TRBV6-5 and TRBJ1-2; 7 nucleotides match TRBD1. Germline loops: CDR1 MNHEY, CDR2 SVGAGI. The CDR3 totals 14 residues. J was trimmed by 8 bases and V by 5 bases; bases with no gene match: 11. The CDR3 bases are TGTGCCAGCAGTAAATCCGGGACAGTTAGGGGCTACACCTTC. Translating gives CASSKSGTVRGYTF.

This sequence joins TRBV3-1 (or the pseudogene TRBV3-2) and TRBJ2-7; 9 bases align to TRBD1. This CDR3 has 15 amino acids. The V gene's germline CDR1 is LGHDT and CDR2 YNNKEL (reference sequence). V was pared by 4 bases and J by 4 bases, with 8 bases of the junction left unmatched. The chain's CDR3 is CASSRDRVSEYEQYF. The CDR3 region has the DNA TGTGCCAGCAGCCGGGACAGGGTAAGCGAGTACGAGCAGTACTTC.

This clone was detected only once. The chain couples TRBV6-5 to TRBJ2-5, with D uncertain. The V end was cut by 4 bases, the J end by 2 bases, with 5 bases between. Per germline, CDR1 MNHEY and CDR2 SVGAGI. There are 12 residues in the CDR3. The CDR3 sequence: CASSWSQETQYF. The CDR3, as DNA: TGTGCCAGCAGTTGGAGTCAAGAGACCCAGTACTTC.

V gene TRBV7-9 combines with J gene TRBJ1-3; D unclear. Per germline, CDR1 SEHNR and CDR2 FQNEAQ (reference sequence). The CDR3 is 15 amino acids. V was trimmed by 0 bases and J by 0 bases, leaving 6 bases between them. CDR3 sequence reads: CASSLALSSGNTIYF. DNA for the CDR3: TGTGCCAGCAGCTTAGCGCTTAGCTCTGGAAACACCATATATTTT.

The chain uses TRBV24-1 and TRBJ1-1; maybe TRBD1 (6 bases). V lost 12 bases, J lost 1 base, and 14 bases lay in between. CDR3 length: 13 residues. In germline, CDR1 is KGHDR, CDR2 SFDVKD. CDR3 sequence (DNA): TGTGCCTGGCGTGAGACAGGGAACACTGAAGCTTTCTTT. Protein sequence: CAWRETGNTEAFF.

The genes are TRBV2 and TRBJ1-2; D possibly corresponds to TRBD1 (5 bases). Germline V gene data show CDR1 as SNHLY and CDR2 as FYNNEI. There are 14 residues in the CDR3. Trimming removed 6 bases at V and 8 bases at J, with 19 bases between. CDR3 loop: CASSPGQRRRGYTF. CDR3 in DNA: TGTGCCAGCAGCCCAGGACAAAGGAGGAGAGGCTACACCTTC.

The V and J genes are TRBV5-1 and TRBJ1-6; 9 bases are shared with TRBD1. This CDR3 spans 15 amino acids. J was trimmed by 6 bases and V by 2 bases; bases with no gene match: 3. Germline-derived CDR1 and CDR2 are SGHRS and YFSETQ. CDR3 nucleotide sequence: TGCGCCAGCAGCTTAAGGACAGGGGTTAATTCACCCCTCCACTTT. The encoded protein is CASSLRTGVNSPLHF.

This clone turned up a few times. This sequence joins TRBV7-2 and TRBJ2-7; 7 bases fit TRBD2. Germline CDR1 SGHTA, CDR2 FQGNSA. J lost 0 bases, V lost 0 bases, and 2 bases had no gene match. CDR3 size: 15 residues. The DNA for the CDR3 is TGTGCCAGCAGCTTAGCGGGGGGGAGCTCCTACGAGCAGTACTTC. Amino acid sequence: CASSLAGGSSYEQYF.

V is TRBV18 and J is TRBJ2-3, with 9 bases aligning to TRBD1. CDR1 is KGHSH, CDR2 LQKENI, per germline. This CDR3 region has 16 residues. V lost 3 bases and J lost 2; bases outside the gene matches: 6. The CDR3 DNA follows: TGTGCCAGCTCACCCCGCGGGACAGGGCACACAGATACGCAGTATTTT. This codes for CASSPRGTGHTDTQYF.

The chain links TRBV24-1 to TRBJ2-5, with TRBD1 as a possible D gene (6 bases). V was trimmed by 6 bases and J by 5 bases, leaving 9 bases between them. The CDR3 is made up of 12 amino acids. The germline V gene has CDR1 KGHDR and CDR2 SFDVKD. CDR3 loop: CATSRGLETQYF. As DNA, the CDR3 is TGTGCCACCAGTAGGGGGTTGGAGACCCAGTACTTC.

J is TRBJ2-7 and V is TRBV29-1, with D uncertain. This CDR3 is 8 amino acids long. The germline V gene encodes CDR1 SQVTM and CDR2 ANQGSEA. Trimming removed 4 bases from V and 12 bases from J, with 7 bases in between. CDR3 loop: CSVGWAYF. Here the CDR3 DNA reads TGCAGCGTTGGTTGGGCGTACTTC.

V gene TRBV23-1 combines with J gene TRBJ1-4; 7 nucleotides align to TRBD1. TRBV23-1 is an open reading frame, and its role is uncertain. The CDR3 extends over 17 amino acids. The V gene end was trimmed by 0 bases and the J gene end by 3 bases; junction bases not matched to a gene: 7. The CDR3 region is CASSQSWVQGANEKLFF. CDR3 coding DNA: TGCGCCAGCAGTCAATCGTGGGTCCAGGGGGCTAATGAAAAACTGTTTTTT.

V gene TRBV5-1 combines with J gene TRBJ2-7; 9 bases fit TRBD1. The CDR3 spans 13 residues. Germline V gene data show CDR1 as SGHRS and CDR2 as YFSETQ. The ends lost 3 bases at V and 6 bases at J; junction bases unmatched: 4. The CDR3 DNA follows: TGCGCCAGCAGCTCGGGACAGGGCCTCGAGCAGTACTTC. Protein product: CASSSGQGLEQYF. Using reference TRBV5-1 and TRBJ2-7 for the parts outside the CDR3, the full variable domain is KAGVTQTPRYLIKTRGQQVTLSCSPISGHRSVSWYQQTPGQGLQFLFEYFSETQRNKGNFPGRFSGRQFSNSRSEMNVSTLELGDSALYLCASSSGQGLEQYFGPGTRLTVT.

J is TRBJ2-5 and V is TRBV7-9; the D gene is possibly TRBD1 (5 bases). Per the germline V gene, CDR1 is SEHNR and CDR2 is FQNEAQ (reference sequence). The CDR3 sequence is 16 residues long. V lost 0 bases and J lost 0, with 11 bases in between. As DNA, the CDR3 is TGTGCCAGCAGCTTAGCAGCGACAGCGTACCAAGAGACCCAGTACTTC. Its protein is CASSLAATAYQETQYF.

This clone came up a few times. The chain has TRBV6-2 or TRBV6-3 and TRBJ2-3; 9 bases line up with TRBD2. The CDR3 is 14 amino acids. V shed 5 bases, J shed 5 bases, and the junction held 5 bases outside the gene matches. CDR1 is MNHEY and CDR2 is SVGEGT in the germline V gene. For the CDR3, the DNA is TGTGCCAGCAGTACCGCGGGGGGGGTAGATACGCAGTATTTT. Translating gives CASSTAGGVDTQYF.

This chain uses TRBV4-1 with TRBJ2-2, with D perhaps assigned TRBD1 or TRBD2 (5 bases each). With 5 bases removed from V and 2 bases from J, the gap between germline ends came to 12 bases. The CDR3 runs to 15 residues. Germline-derived CDR1 and CDR2 are MGHRA and YSYEKL. CDR3 sequence: CASSAGTVNTGELFF. The DNA for the CDR3 is TGCGCCAGCAGCGCCGGGACGGTTAACACCGGGGAGCTGTTTTTT.

This clone was found a few times. The chain couples TRBV9 to TRBJ2-3, with a tentative D call TRBD1 (5 bases). CDR1 and CDR2 (germline): SGDLS, YYNGEE. The V end was cut by 4 bases, the J end by 2 bases, with 14 bases between. This CDR3 has 15 residues. The CDR3, as DNA: TGTGCCAGCAGCCCTCAGACAGTGTCCACAGATACGCAGTATTTT. Translated, it gives CASSPQTVSTDTQYF.

DNA of the CDR3: TGTGCCAGCAGTTCACGGACAGGGACGTACAATGAGCAGTTCTTC. The encoded protein is CASSSRTGTYNEQFF. The V gene is TRBV27, the J gene TRBJ2-1; 8 bases line up with TRBD1. V trimming: 4 bases; J trimming: 4 bases; junction bases outside the gene matches: 6. The CDR3 covers 15 residues. Germline CDR1 and CDR2: MNHEY and SMNVEV (reference sequence).

The chain employs TRBV4-1 and TRBJ2-1; tentative D call: TRBD1 (6 bases). This CDR3 has 16 amino acids. From germline, CDR1 is MGHRA and CDR2 YSYEKL. Trimming left V 0 bases short and J 5 bases short, with 14 bases between. The CDR3 bases are TGCGCCAGCAGCCAAGATCGGCAGGGGCGTAACAATGAGCAGTTCTTC. Encoded protein: CASSQDRQGRNNEQFF.

As to this clone: The same CDR3 also results from other DNA sequences found in this sample. V gene TRBV5-1 combines with J gene TRBJ2-7; D ambiguous. CDR1 and CDR2 from the germline V gene are SGHRS and YFSETQ. V dropped 1 base and J dropped 2 bases, with 4 bases sitting between them. This CDR3 comprises 12 residues. The CDR3 nucleotides read TGCGCCAGCAGCTTGTCAGCCTACGAGCAGTACTTC. Residues: CASSLSAYEQYF. Drawing the rest from reference TRBV5-1 and TRBJ2-7, the complete variable domain is KAGVTQTPRYLIKTRGQQVTLSCSPISGHRSVSWYQQTPGQGLQFLFEYFSETQRNKGNFPGRFSGRQFSNSRSEMNVSTLELGDSALYLCASSLSAYEQYFGPGTRLTVT.

The rearrangement links TRBV25-1 to TRBJ2-5, with TRBD2 as a possible D gene (6 bases). Trimming took off 4 bases at V and 2 bases at J, with 8 bases between the two ends. The CDR3 consists of 13 residues. Germline-derived CDR1 and CDR2 are MGHDK and SYGVNS. The DNA of the CDR3 is TGTGCCAGCAGTGGGGACTTTCAAGAGACCCAGTACTTC. Its translation is CASSGDFQETQYF.